Listed here are 6 T cell receptor beta chains from one sample, sequenced in a study of blood T cells in healthy people across ages. For the second PCR, which ran for roughly 6 to 11 cycles, a sample-barcoded 5' primer and a J-beta primer mix were used. TCRdb re-derived calls from the 5' RACE reads in MiXCR, one entry per CDR3 protein. The sample contains around 1.5 million distinct CDR3 sequences, about 32% of which appear only once. Specimen: blood. Receptors were obtained from a woman aged 30 to 39 in good health.

The V call is TRBV10-2, the J call TRBJ1-2; D unresolved. V was cut by 0 bases and J by 4 bases, with 12 bases left in between. The CDR3 spans 15 residues. CDR1 is WSHSY and CDR2 is SAAADI in the germline V gene. The CDR3 DNA reads TGCGCCAGCAGTGAGTCGCCAGGTTCTGGCTATGGCTACACCTTC. Protein product: CASSESPGSGYGYTF.

This clonotype was observed a handful of times. The chain couples TRBV7-3 to TRBJ2-1, with D perhaps TRBD2 (6 bases). V was trimmed by 2 bases and J by 9 bases, leaving 14 bases between them. The CDR3 covers 14 residues. Per the germline V gene, CDR1 is SGHTA and CDR2 is FQGTGA. For the CDR3, the DNA is TGTGCCAGCAGCTTAGGGGTGGGGGGAAGTGAGCAGTTCTTC. Translation: CASSLGVGGSEQFF.

This clonotype was counted between two and nine times. The chain carries TRBV12-3 or TRBV12-4 and TRBJ1-2; 7 bases line up with TRBD1. The V gene end was trimmed by 6 bases and the J gene end by 7 bases; junction bases not matched to a gene: 14. This CDR3 region has 15 residues. CDR3 protein: CASSATPQGLSGYTF. DNA for the CDR3: TGTGCCAGCAGCGCAACACCACAGGGGCTGAGTGGCTACACCTTC.

This chain uses TRBV12-3 or TRBV12-4 with TRBJ2-7, with a tentative D call TRBD2 (5 bases). The CDR3 length is 12 residues. V was clipped by 6 bases and J by 6 bases, with 12 bases between them. The CDR3 DNA is TGTGCCAGCAGCATGGGAGCGACCGAGCAGTACTTC. Translating it yields CASSMGATEQYF.

This clonotype was counted only a few times. The chain is built from TRBV4-1 and TRBJ2-5; 7 bases are a match to TRBD2. CDR1 and CDR2 from the germline V gene are MGHRA and YSYEKL. Trimming removed 1 base from V and 3 bases from J; junction bases left unmatched: 5. The CDR3 sequence is 15 residues long. CDR3 sequence: CASSQVSGWEETQYF. In nucleotides, the CDR3 is TGCGCCAGCAGCCAAGTTAGCGGGTGGGAAGAGACCCAGTACTTC.

As for this clonotype: An end of the junction does not agree with germline; a read error may underlie this. The CDR3 is CASSPGFNEKLFF. CDR3 bases: TGTGCCAGCTCACCAGGGTTTAATGAAAAGCTGTTTTTT. V gene TRBV18 combines with J gene TRBJ1-4, with unresolved D. The CDR3 extends over 13 amino acids. Germline assignment: CDR1 KGHSH and CDR2 LQKENI.